A single sample gave rise to the 2 T cell receptor beta chains below, sequenced in a study of somatic mutations in cytotoxic T cells in rheumatoid arthritis. TCRdb's table, derived via immunoSEQ multiplex PCR, lists solely in-frame clones and lacks some. The sample holds under 20,000 clones, 85% seen once. Sequenced material: CD8+ T cells sorted from blood. The receptors shown here come from a woman between 40 and 50 years old with rheumatoid arthritis.

V gene TRBV10-3 combines with J gene TRBJ1-2, with no clear D. The V end was cut by 0 bases, the J end by 3 bases, with 2 bases between. The CDR3 length is 12 residues. From germline, CDR1 is ENHRY and CDR2 SYGVKD. The CDR3 nucleotides read TGTGCCATCAGTGAGTCCGACTATGGCTACACCTTC. This translates into CAISESDYGYTF.

A single count supports this clone. The chain couples TRBV19 to TRBJ2-3; D is unclear. The V end was cut by 6 bases, the J end by 5 bases, with 12 bases between. The CDR3 runs 13 residues. The V gene's germline CDR1 is LNHDA and CDR2 SQIVND (reference sequence). The CDR3 loop is CASSPSSGDTQYF. The CDR3 DNA reads TGTGCCAGTAGCCCTAGTTCCGGAGATACGCAGTATTTT.